The rows below give T cell receptor beta chains drawn from one sample of a study of regulatory T cells in long-lasting Graves disease. TCRdb reprocessed the multiplex PCR reads via MiXCR and lists one record per CDR3 protein. The sample has about 610,000 distinct CDR3 sequences, about 15% seen once. This same sample was also part of a study on T cells in Graves' hyperthyroidism and ophthalmopathy.

This specimen was peripheral blood mononuclear cells (PBMCs), taken at new diagnosis, from a patient treated with antithyroid drugs. The receptor set was obtained from a man aged 18 to 29 with Graves disease. CDR3s include the opening cysteine and the closing phenylalanine or tryptophan. A D gene is named only where the DNA matches it firmly. Size is omitted from some rows. Given values are once, few, many or a class for expanded clones.

d_call,j_call,clone_size,v_call,cdr3_nt,cdr3_aa
NA,TRBJ1-2,many,TRBV27,TGTGCCAGCAGTTTATGGGCAGGGTCGAACTATGGCTACACCTTC,CASSLWAGSNYGYTF
NA,TRBJ2-3,few,TRBV30,TGTGCCTGGAGTGCCCGGGATACGCAGTATTTT,CAWSARDTQYF
TRBD1,TRBJ2-7,NA,TRBV24-1,TGTGCCACCAGTGGGGCAGGGGGTCTCTACGAGCAGTACTTC,CATSGAGGLYEQYF
NA,TRBJ1-6,NA,TRBV5-4,TGTGCCAGCAGCTTGTTCGGGAGTGATTCACCCCTCCACTTT,CASSLFGSDSPLHF
NA,TRBJ2-7,NA,TRBV7-8,TGTGCCAGCACCCCTGGGATTGGCACCTACGAGCAGTACTTC,CASTPGIGTYEQYF
NA,TRBJ2-1,few,TRBV18,TGTGCCAGCTCACCCTGGGACGTCTCCTACAATGAGCAGTTCTTC,CASSPWDVSYNEQFF
TRBD1,TRBJ1-1,NA,TRBV3-1,TGTGCCAGCAGCCAAGAACCGAAGGGGGCCGGCACTGAAGCTTTCTTT,CASSQEPKGAGTEAFF
NA,TRBJ1-6,NA,TRBV6-1,TGTGCCAGCAGTCCTGGGGAGGGAAATTCACCCCTCCACTTT,CASSPGEGNSPLHF
NA,TRBJ2-2,many,TRBV30,TGTGCCTGGAGTGTTACGGTGAACACCGGGGAGCTGTTTTTT,CAWSVTVNTGELFF
NA,TRBJ1-6,few,TRBV2,TGTGCCAGCAGTGGGGATTCACCCCTCCACTTT,CASSGDSPLHF
TRBD1,TRBJ1-1,NA,TRBV12-3/TRBV12-4,TGTGCCAGCAGTTTTACCGCAGGGGGCACTGAAGCTTTCTTT,CASSFTAGGTEAFF
NA,TRBJ1-1,many,TRBV18,TGTGCCAGCTCAACCTCAAACACAGGGCGGGGCGCTTTCTTT,CASSTSNTGRGAFF
NA,TRBJ2-5,NA,TRBV5-4,TGTGCCAGCAGCTTTGGGGGGTTTCAAGAGACCCAGTACTTC,CASSFGGFQETQYF
TRBD2,TRBJ2-1,NA,TRBV6-1,TGCGCCAGCAGTGAGTCCGTAGCGGGAGGGTTTTACAATGAGCAGTTCTTC,CASSESVAGGFYNEQFF
TRBD1,TRBJ2-7,NA,TRBV6-1,TGTGCCAGCAGTGAAATCGACAGGGGGACCTACGAGCAGTACTTC,CASSEIDRGTYEQYF
NA,TRBJ2-7,many,TRBV7-3,TGTGCCAGCAGCTTAACCAAAAGCTCCTACGAGCAGTACTTC,CASSLTKSSYEQYF
TRBD1,TRBJ1-1,many,TRBV12-3/TRBV12-4,TGTGCCAGCAGTTCAGGGGGGTGGCAGAACACTGAAGCTTTCTTT,CASSSGGWQNTEAFF
TRBD1,TRBJ1-1,NA,TRBV6-2/TRBV6-3,TGTGCCAGCAGAGGGACAGGTTTTCCTAAGGCTGAAGCTTTCTTT,CASRGTGFPKAEAFF
TRBD2,TRBJ2-5,many,TRBV28,TGTGCCAGCAGTTCGACTAGCGGGCGTTTTTGGGAGACCCAGTACTTC,CASSSTSGRFWETQYF
TRBD1,TRBJ2-2,few,TRBV5-6,TGTGCCAGCAGCCCGGACAGGATCAACACCGGGGAGCTGTTTTTT,CASSPDRINTGELFF
NA,TRBJ1-5,NA,TRBV11-2,TGTGCCAGCAGCTGGGGCCCTAGCAATCAGCCCCAGCATTTT,CASSWGPSNQPQHF
TRBD1,TRBJ1-1,few,TRBV7-9,TGTGCCAGCAGCCGACAGGGCCGTGTTGAGGCTTTCTTT,CASSRQGRVEAFF
NA,TRBJ2-3,NA,TRBV19,TGTGCCAGTACCATAAGTGGCACAGATACGCAGTATTTT,CASTISGTDTQYF
NA,TRBJ1-5,NA,TRBV20-1,TGCAGTGCTAGTCAGGGGTTAAGGCCCCAGCATTTT,CSASQGLRPQHF
NA,TRBJ2-3,few,TRBV9,TGTGCCAGCAGCGTGGAGGGGACTAGCACAGATACGCAGTATTTT,CASSVEGTSTDTQYF
NA,TRBJ2-7,NA,TRBV15,TGTGCCACCAGCAGAGAAGGGATAGGCAACTACGAGCAGTACTTC,CATSREGIGNYEQYF
NA,TRBJ1-1,many,TRBV27,TGTGCCAGCAGTCCAGAGACAGGAAACATGAACACTGAAGCTTTCTTT,CASSPETGNMNTEAFF
TRBD1,TRBJ1-2,NA,TRBV24-1,TGTGCCACCAGTGATTTTACAGGGGGAGTCTATGGCTACACCTTC,CATSDFTGGVYGYTF
NA,TRBJ1-2,many,TRBV6-5,TGTGCCAGCAGTTACTTAGGGGGAGGTCGGGATGGCTACACCTTC,CASSYLGGGRDGYTF
NA,TRBJ2-3,many,TRBV2,TGTGCCAGCAGTGAAGAGGCAGGGTGGGATACGCAGTATTTT,CASSEEAGWDTQYF
NA,TRBJ2-1,few,TRBV29-1,TGCAGCGTTGAAAGTGATAGCTCCTACAATGAGCAGTTCTTC,CSVESDSSYNEQFF
NA,TRBJ1-5,many,TRBV15,TGTGCCACCAGCAGAGATCGAGATCAGCCCCAGCATTTT,CATSRDRDQPQHF
NA,TRBJ2-1,few,TRBV7-9,TGTGCCAGCAGCTTATCTGGGCGACCCAATGAGCAGTTCTTC,CASSLSGRPNEQFF
NA,TRBJ2-2,few,TRBV20-1,TGCAGTGGGACAGAAACGAACACCGGGGAGCTGTTTTTT,CSGTETNTGELFF
TRBD2,TRBJ2-5,many,TRBV3-1,TGTGCCAGCAGGCGGACTAGCGGGAAAGAGACCCAGTACTTC,CASRRTSGKETQYF
NA,TRBJ2-1,NA,TRBV5-1,TGCGCCAGCAGCTTGGAGGCGGATTATTACAATGAGCAGTTCTTC,CASSLEADYYNEQFF
NA,TRBJ2-1,NA,TRBV15,TGTGCCACCAGCGAGGGGGAGGGCACCAGCTCCTACAATGAGCAGTTCTTC,CATSEGEGTSSYNEQFF
TRBD1,TRBJ2-7,NA,TRBV6-9,TGTGCCAGCAGGTATCCTGGGACAGCTTATTCCTACGAGCAGTACTTC,CASRYPGTAYSYEQYF
TRBD1,TRBJ2-2,many,TRBV7-8,TGTGCCAGCAGCTTTTCCGGGACAGTGTCCGGGGAGCTGTTTTTT,CASSFSGTVSGELFF
TRBD1,TRBJ1-2,few,TRBV20-1,TGCAGTGCTAGAGAATACCGGACAGGGGGTTCGGAAGGCTACACCTTC,CSAREYRTGGSEGYTF
NA,TRBJ1-5,many,TRBV6-1,TGTGCCAGCATTAAGCAGGGGACCGCCAGCAATCAGCCCCAGCATTTT,CASIKQGTASNQPQHF
NA,TRBJ2-5,many,TRBV6-1,TGTGCCAGCGGGGGCCGGGAGACCCAGTACTTC,CASGGRETQYF
NA,TRBJ1-6,few,TRBV15,TGTGCCACCAGCAGAGACCGGACACCGGGTTCACCCCTCCACTTT,CATSRDRTPGSPLHF
NA,TRBJ1-1,NA,TRBV6-2/TRBV6-3,TGTGCCAGCAGTGGACAAAAGAACACTGAAGCTTTCTTT,CASSGQKNTEAFF
NA,TRBJ1-2,many,TRBV27,TGTGCCAGCAGTCCATTAGACAGAAGAGGGTACGGCTACACCTTC,CASSPLDRRGYGYTF
TRBD2,TRBJ2-5,many,TRBV7-3,TGTGCCAGCAGCTTGACTAGCGGGAGCTCCCAGACCCAGTACTTC,CASSLTSGSSQTQYF